This TCR beta chain was profiled in a study of T cells in Graves' hyperthyroidism and ophthalmopathy. Only a few counts were recorded for this clonotype. Under 3 months was the duration of disease in ophthalmopathy patients, who also had a Clinical Activity Score of at least 3 and a NOSPECS grade of at least 4. Trimming cost V 2 bases and J 6 bases; bases outside gene matches: 16. CDR3 length: 18 amino acids. RNA transcripts gave rise to amplified TCR beta CDR3 regions. RT-PCR in the first round (using the HTBI primer set) targeted the TCR CDR3. Using its own MiXCR run on the multiplex PCR reads, TCRdb lists one record per CDR3 protein. In the table there are approximately 600,000 distinct CDR3 sequences, about 20% of which are singletons.

The chain joins TRBV12-3 or TRBV12-4 to TRBJ2-7, with 10 bases that match TRBD2. This clonotype originated in a young man with Graves' ophthalmopathy. The sequenced sample was blood. CDR3: CASSLFNRPGLAGAEQYF. The CDR3 bases are TGTGCCAGCAGTTTATTCAATCGGCCTGGGCTAGCGGGAGCCGAGCAGTACTTC.